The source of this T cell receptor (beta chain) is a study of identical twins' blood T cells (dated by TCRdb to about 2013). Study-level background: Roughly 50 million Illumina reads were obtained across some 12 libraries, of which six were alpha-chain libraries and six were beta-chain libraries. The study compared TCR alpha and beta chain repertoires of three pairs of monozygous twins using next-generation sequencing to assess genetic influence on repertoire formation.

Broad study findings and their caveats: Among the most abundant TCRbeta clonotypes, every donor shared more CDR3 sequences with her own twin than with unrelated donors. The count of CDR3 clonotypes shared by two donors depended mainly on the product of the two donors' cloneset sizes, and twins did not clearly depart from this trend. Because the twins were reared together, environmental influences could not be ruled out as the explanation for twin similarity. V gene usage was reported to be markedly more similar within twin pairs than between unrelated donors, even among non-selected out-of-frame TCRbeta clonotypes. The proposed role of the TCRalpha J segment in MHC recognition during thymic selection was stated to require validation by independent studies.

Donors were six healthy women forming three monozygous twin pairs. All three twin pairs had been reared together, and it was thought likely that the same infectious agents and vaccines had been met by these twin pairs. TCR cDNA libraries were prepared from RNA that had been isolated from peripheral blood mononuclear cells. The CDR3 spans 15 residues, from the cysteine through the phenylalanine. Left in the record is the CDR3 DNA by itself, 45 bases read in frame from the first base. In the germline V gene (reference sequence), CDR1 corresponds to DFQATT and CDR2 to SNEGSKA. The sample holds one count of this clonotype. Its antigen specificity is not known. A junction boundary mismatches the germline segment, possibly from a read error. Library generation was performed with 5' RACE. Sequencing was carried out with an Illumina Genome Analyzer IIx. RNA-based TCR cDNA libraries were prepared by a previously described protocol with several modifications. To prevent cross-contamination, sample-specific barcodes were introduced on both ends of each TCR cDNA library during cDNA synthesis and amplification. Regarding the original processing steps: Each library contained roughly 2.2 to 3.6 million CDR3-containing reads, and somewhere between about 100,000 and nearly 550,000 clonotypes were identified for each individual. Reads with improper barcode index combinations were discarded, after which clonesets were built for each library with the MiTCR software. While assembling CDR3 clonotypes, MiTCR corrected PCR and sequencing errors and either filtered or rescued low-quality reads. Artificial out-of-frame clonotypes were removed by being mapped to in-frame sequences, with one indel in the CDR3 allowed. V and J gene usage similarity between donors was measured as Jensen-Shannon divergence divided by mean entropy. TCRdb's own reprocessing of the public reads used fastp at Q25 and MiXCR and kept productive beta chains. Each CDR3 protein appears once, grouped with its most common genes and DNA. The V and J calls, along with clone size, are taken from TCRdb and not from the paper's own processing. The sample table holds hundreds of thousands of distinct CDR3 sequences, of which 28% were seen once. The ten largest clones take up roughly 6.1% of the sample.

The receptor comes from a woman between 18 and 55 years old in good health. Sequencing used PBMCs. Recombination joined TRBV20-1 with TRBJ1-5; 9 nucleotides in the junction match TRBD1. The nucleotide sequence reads TGCAGTGCTAGCCCCGGGACAGGGCGGAATCGGCCCCAGCATTTT. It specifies CSASPGTGRNRPQHF.